The next 16 T cell receptor beta chains were all read from a single sample in a study of CD8 T cells in ankylosing spondylitis. These receptors have no identified antigens. MiXCR was run by TCRdb on the 5' RACE reads, yielding one entry per CDR3 protein. The data show approximately 400,000 distinct CDR3 sequences, about 15% seen once. Findings of the study overall: Ankylosing spondylitis blood appeared to be characterized by a TCR beta motif of several highly homologous variants.

The sample taken for sequencing was blood, either unsorted or a sorted T cell fraction (not recorded which). These receptors all come from a male donor with ankylosing spondylitis.

This clonotype was seen only a few times. J is TRBJ2-4 and V is TRBV27, with unresolved D. The CDR3 totals 16 residues. Trimming stripped 3 bases from V and 0 bases from J, with 12 bases between. Germline loops: CDR1 MNHEY, CDR2 SMNVEV (reference sequence). DNA of the CDR3: TGTGCCAGCAGTTTTTCAGCGTCAGTAGCCAAAAACATTCAGTACTTC. It encodes CASSFSASVAKNIQYF.

A remark on this clonotype: This could be a read error, since a much larger clone is one nucleotide away. This rearrangement joins TRBV11-1 to TRBJ2-1, with D hard to call. The CDR3 totals 14 residues. The germline gives CDR1 SGHAT, CDR2 FQDESV (reference sequence). V lost 2 bases, J lost 5 bases, and 10 bases lay in between. The CDR3 sequence: CASSLWGKDNEQFF. In DNA form, the CDR3 reads TGTGCCAGCAGCTTATGGGGTAAAGACAATGAGCAGTTCTTC.

This chain uses TRBV20-1 with TRBJ2-7; 14 positions agree with TRBD2. CDR1 and CDR2 (germline): DFQATT, SNEGSKA (reference sequence). This CDR3 contains 14 residues. Germline trimming cut 6 bases from V and 3 bases from J; bases unmatched to any gene: 4. CDR3: CSALGLAGVYEQYF. CDR3 bases: TGCAGTGCCCTGGGACTAGCGGGAGTCTACGAGCAGTACTTC.

The chain links TRBV29-1 to TRBJ2-5; perhaps TRBD1 as D (5 bases). From germline, CDR1 is SQVTM and CDR2 ANQGSEA. CDR3 length: 11 amino acids. With 4 bases removed from V and 6 bases from J, the gap between germline ends came to 9 bases. CDR3 sequence (DNA): TGCAGCGTTGTCGCAGGGCAGACCCAGTACTTC. Its translation: CSVVAGQTQYF.

This rearrangement joins TRBV29-1 to TRBJ1-2; 10 bases fit TRBD1. Germline CDR1 SQVTM, CDR2 ANQGSEA. The length of the CDR3 is 15 residues. The J segment lost 1 base and the V segment lost 4 bases, leaving 6 bases of the junction unmatched. The CDR3 coding sequence is TGCAGCGTTGGGGGACAGGGGAGTTATAACTATGGCTACACCTTC. Its translation: CSVGGQGSYNYGYTF.

This clonotype occurred a few times. The chain combines TRBV9 with TRBJ2-5; D call uncertain. V shed 1 base and J shed 3 bases, with 10 bases lying between them. CDR1 SGDLS and CDR2 YYNGEE come from the germline V gene. CDR3 length equals 14 residues. For the CDR3, the DNA is TGTGCCAGCAGCGTATCGCCGGCAGAAGAGACCCAGTACTTC. Translation gives CASSVSPAEETQYF.

This clonotype was recorded a few times. This chain uses TRBV20-1 with TRBJ2-1, with 8 bases matching TRBD2. V lost 0 bases to trimming and J lost 3 bases; unmatched junction nucleotides: 7. CDR3 length: 16 residues. Germline CDR1 reads DFQATT; CDR2 reads SNEGSKA (reference sequence). CDR3 in amino acids: CSARDMPAGVYNEQFF. In DNA form, the CDR3 reads TGCAGTGCTAGAGATATGCCAGCGGGGGTCTACAATGAGCAGTTCTTC.

This chain links TRBV27 with TRBJ2-4; D remains unclear. Germline CDR1 is MNHEY and CDR2 is SMNVEV (reference sequence). V shed 2 bases and J shed 0 bases, with 2 bases lying between them. The CDR3 totals 13 residues. The CDR3 here is CASSLVAKNIQYF. The DNA for the CDR3 is TGTGCCAGCAGTTTAGTAGCCAAAAACATTCAGTACTTC.

This clonotype was counted between two and nine times. The chain has TRBV3-1 and TRBJ2-1; 11 bases match TRBD2. Germline V gene sequence: CDR1 LGHDT, CDR2 YNNKEL (reference sequence). The CDR3 extends over 16 amino acids. The V and J ends lost 0 bases and 10 bases, in that order; junction bases with no gene match: 8. The CDR3 sequence: CASSQDNSGGAGEQFF. The CDR3 DNA reads as TGTGCCAGCAGCCAAGATAATAGCGGGGGGGCAGGGGAGCAGTTCTTC.

The chain links TRBV7-8 to TRBJ1-6, with D possibly TRBD1 on 6 matching bases. Between the trimmed V and J ends, which lost 5 bases and 0 bases, there was a span of 11 bases. Per germline, CDR1 SGHVS and CDR2 FQNEAQ. The CDR3 has 16 residues. CDR3 protein: CASSEDRSSYNSPLHF. DNA of the CDR3: TGTGCCAGCAGCGAAGACAGGAGCTCCTATAATTCACCCCTCCACTTT.

The chain uses TRBV30 and TRBJ2-7; 7 positions agree with TRBD1. CDR3 length: 14 amino acids. CDR1 is GTSNPN, CDR2 SVGIG, per germline (reference sequence). V was clipped by 0 bases and J by 3 bases; unmatched bases: 5. The CDR3 sequence is CAWSVRGGFYEQYF. The CDR3 nucleotides read TGTGCCTGGAGTGTAAGAGGGGGCTTCTACGAGCAGTACTTC.

In regard to this clonotype: Mismatch with germline at one junction end may stem from a read error. The chain couples TRBV27 to TRBJ2-7; TRBD2 agrees at 7 bases. This CDR3 spans 15 amino acids. Per the germline V gene, CDR1 is MNHEY and CDR2 is SMNVEV (reference sequence). CDR3 nucleotide sequence: TGTGCCAGCAATTTAGCGGGCAAATCCTCCTACGAGCAGTACTTC. Translated, it gives CASNLAGKSSYEQYF.

Only a few counts were recorded for this clonotype. This chain uses TRBV20-1 with TRBJ1-6, with 8 bases identical to TRBD1. Germline values: CDR1 DFQATT, CDR2 SNEGSKA (reference sequence). This CDR3 is built from 15 residues. J gave up 10 bases and V 4 bases, and 12 bases lay outside the gene matches. The CDR3 protein is CSATRGSDRVSPLHF. The CDR3 DNA is TGCAGTGCTACCCGGGGTTCGGACAGGGTATCACCCCTCCACTTT.

The chain joins TRBV5-1 to TRBJ2-5, with TRBD1 matching 8 bases. CDR1 is SGHRS, CDR2 YFSETQ, per germline. V shed 4 bases, J shed 6 bases, and the junction held 8 bases outside the gene matches. This CDR3 is built from 14 residues. The CDR3 spells CASSMTQGGQTQYF. The CDR3 bases are TGCGCCAGCAGCATGACACAGGGGGGACAGACCCAGTACTTC.

The chain uses TRBV2 and TRBJ2-7; 12 nucleotides agree with TRBD1. J lost 7 bases, V lost 2 bases, and 12 bases had no gene match. The CDR3 length is 17 residues. Germline assignment: CDR1 SNHLY and CDR2 FYNNEI. CDR3 residues: CASSEIRPGQGAEEQYF. For the CDR3, the DNA is TGTGCCAGCAGTGAAATCCGTCCGGGACAGGGGGCCGAAGAGCAGTACTTC.

This clonotype has only a few counts. V is TRBV20-1 and J is TRBJ2-2; the D is unclear. The CDR3 sequence is 13 residues long. The germline V gene encodes CDR1 DFQATT and CDR2 SNEGSKA (reference sequence). V was shortened by 0 bases and J by 10 bases, with 12 bases between the two germline ends. The CDR3 loop is CSARDLKVEELFF. The CDR3 bases are TGCAGTGCTAGAGATTTGAAGGTGGAGGAGCTGTTTTTT.